This TCR beta chain was captured in a study of tumor-infiltrating T cells and Merkel cell polyomavirus (dated by TCRdb to about 2017). Some background on the complete study: CD8+ T cells specific for the Merkel cell polyomavirus KLL epitope were examined in Merkel cell carcinoma patients. Patients presented at varying disease stages and were followed for a median of approximately three years, with a range of 1. The therapies patients received were varied and non-standardized, including chemotherapy, radiation and immunotherapies. TRB sequencing was performed on KLL-tetramer-sorted cells from blood or tumor-infiltrating lymphocytes in some 14 samples, as well as on eleven to twelve matched whole-tumor samples. The majority of whole-tumor samples consisted of roughly 25-micron curls cut from formalin-fixed, paraffin-embedded tissue blocks. Of all the tumor samples in the study, one was a frozen nodal tumor digest and another was a flash-frozen core biopsy of a metastasis. The full study reports these points: Only a single viral epitope was studied, so T cells against other Merkel cell polyomavirus epitopes were not captured. A higher intratumoral fraction of KLL-specific T cells (roughly 1.8-18% versus roughly 0-0.15%) was associated with significantly improved MCC-specific survival. A significant MCC-specific survival advantage (P = 0.0051) was associated with tumors having more unique KLL-specific clonotypes (roughly 5-120 vs 0-3). KLL-specific TRB repertoires were diverse and mostly private, with just one public clonotype, shared by two patients, among approximately 400 unique sequences. The small sample size of the study (n ≈ twelve patients) is a limitation.

All patients' tumors stained robustly positive for Merkel cell polyomavirus Large T antigen by immunohistochemistry. More than 10 Merkel cell carcinoma patients with robust KLL-tetramer+ populations, above 0.04% of CD8+ T cells, in blood and/or cultured TIL were included. All patients were Caucasian, with a median age of approximately 69 years and a range of about 45 to 77 years. Lymph node tumors were analyzed for patients with unknown primaries who presented with nodal disease, or when there was not enough primary tissue. From its cysteine to its phenylalanine, the CDR3 spans 13 amino acids. Only the CDR3 DNA is retained, 39 bases long and in frame from the first base. The junction shows trimming of 5 bases on V and 12 bases on J, and the gene matches do not reach 11 bases of it. CDR1 SGHAT and CDR2 FQNNGV are derived from the germline V gene. A remark on this clone: It has no known antigen specificity. It has no much larger one-base neighbor in the sample; base qualities were not kept.

Library method: the immunoSEQ multiplex PCR assay. Adaptive Biotechnologies (Seattle, WA) carried out genomic DNA extraction, TRB sequencing and normalization. The authors' pipeline ran thus. Clonality was computed as one minus Shannon entropy of productive TRB sequences normalized by log2 of unique productive sequences. KLL-specific clonotypes in tumors were identified by matching TCRbeta CDR3 amino acid sequences with those from each patient's tetramer-sorted sample. TCRdb limited this immuneACCESS table to in-frame rearrangements with V and J called. A share of clones is missing; checked studies link under half to unresolved V genes, and the rest is unexplained. The DNA gave D and trimming, while V, J and clone size come from that table. In this sample the table shows about 25,000 clones, 70% to 90% of which occur a single time. Of the sample, less than 3% falls within the top ten clones.

This receptor chain uses TRBV11-2 and TRBJ2-7, and TRBD2 matches 9 of the central bases. This TCR derives from a man aged 45-60 years with Merkel cell carcinoma. Sequenced input: lymph node tissue. The sequence in DNA is TGTGCCAGCAGCCCAATCGTAGCGGGGGCAGCGTACTTC. The resulting protein is CASSPIVAGAAYF.